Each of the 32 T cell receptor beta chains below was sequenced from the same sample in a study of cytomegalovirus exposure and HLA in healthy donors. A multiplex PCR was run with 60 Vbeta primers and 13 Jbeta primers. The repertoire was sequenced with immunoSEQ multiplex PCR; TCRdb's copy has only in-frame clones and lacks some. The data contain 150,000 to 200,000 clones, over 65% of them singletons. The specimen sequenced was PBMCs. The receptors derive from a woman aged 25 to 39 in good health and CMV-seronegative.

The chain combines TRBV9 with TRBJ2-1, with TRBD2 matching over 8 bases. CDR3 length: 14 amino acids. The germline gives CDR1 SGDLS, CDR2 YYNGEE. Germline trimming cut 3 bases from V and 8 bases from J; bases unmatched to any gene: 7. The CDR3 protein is CASSEGLEGDEQFF. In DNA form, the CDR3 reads TGTGCCAGCAGCGAGGGACTAGAAGGGGATGAGCAGTTCTTC.

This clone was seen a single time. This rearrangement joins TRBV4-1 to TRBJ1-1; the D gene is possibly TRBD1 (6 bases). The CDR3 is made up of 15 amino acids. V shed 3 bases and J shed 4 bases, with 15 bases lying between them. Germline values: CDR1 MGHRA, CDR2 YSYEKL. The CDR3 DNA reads TGCGCCAGCAGCCACCCCACAGGGTCAATCACTGAAGCTTTCTTT. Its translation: CASSHPTGSITEAFF.

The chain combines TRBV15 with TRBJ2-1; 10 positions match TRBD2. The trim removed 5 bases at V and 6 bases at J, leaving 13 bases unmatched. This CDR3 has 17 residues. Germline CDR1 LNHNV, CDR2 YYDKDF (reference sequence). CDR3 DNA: TGTGCCACCAGCGTACAGCGGTTACTAGCGGGACTCAATGAGCAGTTCTTC. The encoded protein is CATSVQRLLAGLNEQFF.

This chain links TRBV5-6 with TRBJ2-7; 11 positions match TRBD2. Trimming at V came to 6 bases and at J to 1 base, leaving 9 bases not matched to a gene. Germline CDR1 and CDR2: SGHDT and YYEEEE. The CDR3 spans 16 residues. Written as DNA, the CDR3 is TGTGCCAGCACCCGCCGACTAGCGGGGAAATCCTACGAGCAGTACTTC. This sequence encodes CASTRRLAGKSYEQYF.

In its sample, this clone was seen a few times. The CDR3 bases are TGTGCCAGCAGCCAAGGGGGGAGGGGGGACAATCAGCCCCAGCATTTT. Its protein product is CASSQGGRGDNQPQHF. The gene calls are TRBV4-2 and TRBJ1-5; D perhaps matches TRBD1 (6 bases). The CDR3 covers 16 residues. The V end was cut by 1 base, the J end by 3 bases, with 13 bases between. CDR1 is LGHNA and CDR2 is YNFKEQ in the germline V gene.

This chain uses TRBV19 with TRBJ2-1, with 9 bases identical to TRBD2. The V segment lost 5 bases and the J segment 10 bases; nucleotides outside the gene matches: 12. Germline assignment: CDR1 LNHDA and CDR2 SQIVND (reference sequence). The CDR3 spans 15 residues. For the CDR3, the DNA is TGTGCCAGTAGTCCAAGGGGGGCGGGAGGGAGGGAGCAGTTCTTC. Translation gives CASSPRGAGGREQFF.

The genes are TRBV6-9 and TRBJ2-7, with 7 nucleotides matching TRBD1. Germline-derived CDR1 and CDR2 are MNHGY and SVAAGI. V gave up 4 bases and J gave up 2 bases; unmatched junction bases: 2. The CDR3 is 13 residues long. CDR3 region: CASSWDRAYEQYF. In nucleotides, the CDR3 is TGTGCCAGCAGTTGGGACAGAGCCTACGAGCAGTACTTC.

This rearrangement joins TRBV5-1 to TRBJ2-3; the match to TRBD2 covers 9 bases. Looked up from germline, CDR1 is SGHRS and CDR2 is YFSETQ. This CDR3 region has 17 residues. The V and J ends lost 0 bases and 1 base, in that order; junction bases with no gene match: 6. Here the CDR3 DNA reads TGCGCCAGCAGCTTGGAAGCAGCGGGAGGTCGCACAGATACGCAGTATTTT. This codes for CASSLEAAGGRTDTQYF.

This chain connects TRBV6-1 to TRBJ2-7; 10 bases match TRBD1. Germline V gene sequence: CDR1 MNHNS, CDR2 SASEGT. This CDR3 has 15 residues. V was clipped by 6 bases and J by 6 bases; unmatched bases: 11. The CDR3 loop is CASRDGQGEWGEQYF. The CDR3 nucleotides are TGTGCCAGCAGAGACGGACAGGGGGAGTGGGGCGAGCAGTACTTC.

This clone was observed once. CDR3 in amino acids: CATGLAGENEQFF. For the CDR3, the DNA is TGCGCCACGGGACTAGCGGGGGAAAATGAGCAGTTCTTC. This chain joins TRBV4-1 and TRBJ2-1, with 14 bases aligning to TRBD2. Germline assignment: CDR1 MGHRA and CDR2 YSYEKL. This CDR3 region has 13 residues. V gave up 10 bases and J gave up 7 bases; unmatched junction bases: 3.

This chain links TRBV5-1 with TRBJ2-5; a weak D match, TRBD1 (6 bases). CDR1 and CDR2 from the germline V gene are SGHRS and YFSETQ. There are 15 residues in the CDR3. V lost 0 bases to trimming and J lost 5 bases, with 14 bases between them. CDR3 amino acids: CASSLAPGAWETQYF. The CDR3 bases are TGCGCCAGCAGCTTGGCCCCAGGGGCATGGGAGACCCAGTACTTC.

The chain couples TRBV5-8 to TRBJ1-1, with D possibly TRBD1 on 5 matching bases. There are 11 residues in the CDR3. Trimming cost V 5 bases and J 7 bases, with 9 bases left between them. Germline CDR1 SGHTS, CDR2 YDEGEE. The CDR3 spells CASRRGLEAFF. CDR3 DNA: TGTGCCAGCAGGCGGGGCCTTGAAGCTTTCTTT.

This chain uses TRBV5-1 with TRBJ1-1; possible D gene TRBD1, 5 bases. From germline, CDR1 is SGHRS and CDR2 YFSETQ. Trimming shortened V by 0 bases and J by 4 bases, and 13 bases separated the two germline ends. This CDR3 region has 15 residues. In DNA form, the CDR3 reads TGCGCCAGCAGCTTGGTTCGGGGCGGGGGCACTGAAGCTTTCTTT. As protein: CASSLVRGGGTEAFF.

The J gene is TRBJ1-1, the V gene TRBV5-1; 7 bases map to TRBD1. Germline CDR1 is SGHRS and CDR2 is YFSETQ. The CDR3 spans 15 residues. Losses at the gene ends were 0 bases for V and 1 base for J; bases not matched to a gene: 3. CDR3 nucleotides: TGCGCCAGCAGCTTGGGCGGGACAGAGAACACTGAAGCTTTCTTT. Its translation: CASSLGGTENTEAFF.

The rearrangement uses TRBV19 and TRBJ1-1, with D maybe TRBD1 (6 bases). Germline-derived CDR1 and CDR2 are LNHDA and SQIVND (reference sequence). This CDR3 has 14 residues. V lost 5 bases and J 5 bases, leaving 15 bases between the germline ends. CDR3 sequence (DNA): TGTGCCAGTAGTTCGGGACACCAGTGGACTGAAGCTTTCTTT. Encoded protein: CASSSGHQWTEAFF.

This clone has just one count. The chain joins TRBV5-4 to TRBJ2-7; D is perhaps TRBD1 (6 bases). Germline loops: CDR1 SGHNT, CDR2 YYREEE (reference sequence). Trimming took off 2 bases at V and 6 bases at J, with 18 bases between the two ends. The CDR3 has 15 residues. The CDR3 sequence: CASSFYPRGKPEQYF. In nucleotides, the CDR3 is TGTGCCAGCAGCTTTTACCCCAGGGGAAAGCCCGAGCAGTACTTC.

For the CDR3, the DNA is TGTGCCAGCAGCTACGGGACTAGCCAACGCACAGATACGCAGTATTTT. Protein: CASSYGTSQRTDTQYF. This sequence joins TRBV7-9 and TRBJ2-3, with 9 bases fitting TRBD2. This CDR3 comprises 16 residues. Germline V gene lookup returns CDR1 SEHNR and CDR2 FQNEAQ (reference sequence). V dropped 4 bases and J dropped 1; count of bases not matched to a gene: 6.

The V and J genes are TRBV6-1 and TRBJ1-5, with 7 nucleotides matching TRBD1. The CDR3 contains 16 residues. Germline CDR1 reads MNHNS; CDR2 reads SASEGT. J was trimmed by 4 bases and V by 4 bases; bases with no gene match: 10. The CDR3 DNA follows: TGTGCCAGCAGTGTAGAGAGGGACAGTATAAATCAGCCCCAGCATTTT. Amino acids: CASSVERDSINQPQHF.

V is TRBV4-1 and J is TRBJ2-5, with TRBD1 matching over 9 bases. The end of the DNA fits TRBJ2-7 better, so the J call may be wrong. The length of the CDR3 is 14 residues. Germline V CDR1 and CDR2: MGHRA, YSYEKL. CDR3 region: CASSLGTGLYEQYF. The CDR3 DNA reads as TGCGCCAGCAGCCTCGGGACAGGGCTCTACGAGCAGTACTTC.

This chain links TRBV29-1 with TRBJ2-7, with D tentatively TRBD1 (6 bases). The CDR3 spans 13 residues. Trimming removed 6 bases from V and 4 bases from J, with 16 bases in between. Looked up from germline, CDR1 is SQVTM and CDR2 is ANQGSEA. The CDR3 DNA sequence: TGCAGCGTCCACGGACAGAATGGGTACGAGCAGTACTTC. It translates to CSVHGQNGYEQYF.

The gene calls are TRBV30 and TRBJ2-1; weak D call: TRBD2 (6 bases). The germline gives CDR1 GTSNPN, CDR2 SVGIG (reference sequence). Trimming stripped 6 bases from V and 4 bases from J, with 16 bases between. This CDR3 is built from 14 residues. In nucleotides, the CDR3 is TGTGCCTGCCTGGGGGACTTTCATTACAATGAGCAGTTCTTC. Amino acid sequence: CACLGDFHYNEQFF.

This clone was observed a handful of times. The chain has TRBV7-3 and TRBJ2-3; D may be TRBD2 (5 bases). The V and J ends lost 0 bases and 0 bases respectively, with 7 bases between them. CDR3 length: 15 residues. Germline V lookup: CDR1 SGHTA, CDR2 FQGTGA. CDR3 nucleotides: TGTGCCAGCAGCTTAACGGGAGCTAGCACAGATACGCAGTATTTT. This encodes CASSLTGASTDTQYF.

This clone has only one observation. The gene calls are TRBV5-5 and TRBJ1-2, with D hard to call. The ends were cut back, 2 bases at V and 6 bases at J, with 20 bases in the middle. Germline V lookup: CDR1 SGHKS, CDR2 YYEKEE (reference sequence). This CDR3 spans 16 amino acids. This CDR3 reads CASSFWYLGSEDGYTF. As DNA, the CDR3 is TGTGCCAGCAGCTTCTGGTATCTGGGGAGTGAAGATGGCTACACCTTC.

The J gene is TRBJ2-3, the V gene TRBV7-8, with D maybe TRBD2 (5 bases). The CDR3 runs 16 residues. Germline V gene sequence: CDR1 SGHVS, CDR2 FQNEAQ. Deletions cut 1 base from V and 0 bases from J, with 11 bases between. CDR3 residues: CASSLGGGSSTDTQYF. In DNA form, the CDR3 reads TGTGCCAGCAGCTTAGGAGGCGGGTCGAGCACAGATACGCAGTATTTT.

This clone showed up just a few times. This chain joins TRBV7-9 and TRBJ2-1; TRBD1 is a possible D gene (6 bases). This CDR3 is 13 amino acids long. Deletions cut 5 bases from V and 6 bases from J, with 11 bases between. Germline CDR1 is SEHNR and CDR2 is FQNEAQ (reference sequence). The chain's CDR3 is CASSLDSINEQFF. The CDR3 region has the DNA TGTGCCAGCAGCCTGGACAGTATCAATGAGCAGTTCTTC. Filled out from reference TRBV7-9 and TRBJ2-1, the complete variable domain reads DTGVSQNPRHKITKRGQNVTFRCDPISEHNRLYWYRQTLGQGPEFLTYFQNEAQLEKSRLLSDRFSAERPKGSFSTLEIQRTEQGDSAMYLCASSLDSINEQFFGPGTRLTVL.

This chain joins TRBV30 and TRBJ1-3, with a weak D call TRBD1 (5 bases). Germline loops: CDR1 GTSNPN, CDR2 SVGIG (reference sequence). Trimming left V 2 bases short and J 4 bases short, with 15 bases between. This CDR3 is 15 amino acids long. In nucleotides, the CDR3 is TGTGCCTGGAGTCCCAGGGTTGGAGGGGGAAACACCATATATTTT. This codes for CAWSPRVGGGNTIYF.

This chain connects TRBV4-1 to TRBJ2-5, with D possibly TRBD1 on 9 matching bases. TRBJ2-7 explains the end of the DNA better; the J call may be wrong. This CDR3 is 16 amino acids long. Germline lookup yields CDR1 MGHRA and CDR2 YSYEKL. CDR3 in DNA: TGCGCCAGCAGCCACGGGGGGGGACAGGGAGGCTACGAGCAGTACTTC. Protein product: CASSHGGGQGGYEQYF.

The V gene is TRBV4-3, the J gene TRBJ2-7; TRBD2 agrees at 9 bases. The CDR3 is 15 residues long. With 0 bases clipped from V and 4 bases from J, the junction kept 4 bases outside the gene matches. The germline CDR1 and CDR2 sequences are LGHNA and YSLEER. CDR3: CASSQDSGRGYEQYF. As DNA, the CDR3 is TGCGCCAGCAGCCAAGATAGCGGGAGAGGGTACGAGCAGTACTTC.

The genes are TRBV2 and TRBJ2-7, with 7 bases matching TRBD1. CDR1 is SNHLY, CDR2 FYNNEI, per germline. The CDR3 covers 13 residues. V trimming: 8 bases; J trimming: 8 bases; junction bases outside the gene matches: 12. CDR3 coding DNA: TGTGCCAGCGAGGACAGGTCATTGGTACAGCAGTACTTC. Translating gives CASEDRSLVQQYF. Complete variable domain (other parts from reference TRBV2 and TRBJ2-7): EPEVTQTPSHQVTQMGQEVILRCVPISNHLYFYWYRQILGQKVEFLVSFYNNEISEKSEIFDDQFSVERPDGSNFTLKIRSTKLEDSAMYFCASEDRSLVQQYFGPGTRLTVT.

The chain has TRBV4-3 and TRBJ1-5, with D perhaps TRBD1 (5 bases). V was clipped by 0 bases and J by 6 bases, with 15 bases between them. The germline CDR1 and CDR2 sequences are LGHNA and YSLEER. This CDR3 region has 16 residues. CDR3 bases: TGCGCCAGCAGCCAAGATTGGAACAGGCGAGGTCAGCCCCAGCATTTT. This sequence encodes CASSQDWNRRGQPQHF.

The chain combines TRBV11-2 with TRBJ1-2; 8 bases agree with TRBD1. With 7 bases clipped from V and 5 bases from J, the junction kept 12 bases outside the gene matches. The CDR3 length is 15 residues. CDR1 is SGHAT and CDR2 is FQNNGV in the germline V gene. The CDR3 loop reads CASTFLGTGDYGYTF. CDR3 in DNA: TGTGCCAGCACGTTTTTGGGGACAGGTGATTATGGCTACACCTTC.

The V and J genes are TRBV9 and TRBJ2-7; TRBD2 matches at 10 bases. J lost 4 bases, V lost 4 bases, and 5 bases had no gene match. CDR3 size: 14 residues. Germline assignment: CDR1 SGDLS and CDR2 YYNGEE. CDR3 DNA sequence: TGTGCCAGCAGCCCAGCGGGAGGGCCGTACGAGCAGTACTTC. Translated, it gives CASSPAGGPYEQYF.